These T cell receptor beta chains were read from a single sample in a study of cytomegalovirus exposure and HLA in healthy donors. Clones were sequenced by immunoSEQ multiplex PCR, and TCRdb holds only the in-frame ones, with some missing. The sample lists some 160,000 clones; around four fifths were seen once. The sequenced sample consisted of PBMCs. Receptors were obtained from a man aged 18 to 30 in good health and CMV-seronegative. Each CDR3 is given with its conserved first and last residue. D genes are given only for firm matches. Clone size is shown for a subset of rows, as once, few, many or a class of expanded clone.

J	V	D	size	CDR3	DNA
TRBJ2-7	TRBV5-1	TRBD1	-	CASSLTPGGYNEQYF	TGCGCCAGCAGCTTGACCCCAGGGGGCTATAACGAGCAGTACTTC
TRBJ2-4	TRBV18	TRBD2	-	CASSPETGGKNIQYF	TGTGCCAGCTCACCAGAGACGGGAGGTAAAAACATTCAGTACTTC
TRBJ2-1	TRBV5-1	TRBD2	-	CASSSGLAGGPKDDNEQFF	TGCGCCAGCAGCTCGGGACTAGCGGGAGGGCCTAAGGACGACAATGAGCAGTTCTTC
TRBJ2-7	TRBV6-6	TRBD1	-	CASSPDRTFYYEQYF	TGTGCCAGCAGTCCGGACAGGACCTTTTACTACGAGCAGTACTTC
TRBJ2-2	TRBV11-3	-	-	CASRPSGANTGELFF	TGTGCCAGCAGACCCTCAGGGGCCAACACCGGGGAGCTGTTTTTT
TRBJ2-3	TRBV7-3	-	few	CASSRGPSTDTQYF	TGTGCCAGCAGCCGAGGGCCTAGCACAGATACGCAGTATTTT
TRBJ2-1	TRBV9	TRBD1	-	CASSVGKDRETHEQFF	TGTGCCAGCAGCGTAGGGAAGGACAGGGAAACTCATGAGCAGTTCTTC
TRBJ1-2	TRBV2	-	once	CASSEDGVSYGYTF	TGTGCCAGCAGTGAAGACGGGGTATCGTATGGCTACACCTTC
TRBJ2-7	TRBV6-5	-	-	CAGSPLGGTYEQYF	TGTGCCGGCAGTCCCCTGGGGGGTACCTACGAGCAGTACTTC
TRBJ2-1	TRBV6-4	TRBD2	-	CASSDSAGEYNEQFF	TGTGCCAGCAGTGACTCGGCGGGGGAGTACAATGAGCAGTTCTTC
TRBJ2-5	TRBV7-9	-	-	CASSLAFRVLETQYF	TGTGCCAGCAGCTTAGCTTTCAGGGTTTTAGAGACCCAGTACTTC
TRBJ2-7	TRBV30	-	-	CACLSRGEQYF	TGTGCCTGCCTGAGCCGGGGCGAGCAGTACTTC
TRBJ2-1	TRBV19	-	-	CASSIGDSGYNEQFF	TGTGCCAGTAGTATAGGAGACTCGGGCTACAATGAGCAGTTCTTC
TRBJ2-7	TRBV9	TRBD1	once	CASSVSAGQGSYEQYF	TGTGCCAGCAGCGTCAGCGCGGGACAGGGTAGCTACGAGCAGTACTTC
TRBJ2-1	TRBV5-1	TRBD1	-	CASKMGTGTYNEQFF	TGCGCCAGCAAAATGGGGACAGGGACCTACAATGAGCAGTTCTTC
TRBJ2-2	TRBV10-3	-	-	CAISGGQAVTGELFF	TGTGCCATCAGTGGGGGGCAGGCTGTCACCGGGGAGCTGTTTTTT
TRBJ2-7	TRBV7-2	TRBD1	once	CASSLDELGQTYEQYF	TGTGCCAGCAGCTTAGACGAATTGGGACAGACCTACGAGCAGTACTTC
TRBJ2-1	TRBV27	-	-	CASSFGGLRYNEQFF	TGTGCCAGCAGTTTCGGGGGACTCCGATACAATGAGCAGTTCTTC
TRBJ2-2	TRBV9	TRBD2	few	CASSRPAGVVGELFF	TGTGCCAGCAGCCGACCCGCGGGGGTGGTCGGGGAGCTGTTTTTT
TRBJ2-2	TRBV6-4	TRBD2	few	CASSVAGGPTGELFF	TGTGCCAGCAGTGTTGCGGGAGGCCCCACCGGGGAGCTGTTTTTT
TRBJ1-4	TRBV28	TRBD1	-	CASRDSNEKLFF	TGTGCCAGCCGGGACAGTAATGAAAAACTGTTTTTT
TRBJ2-3	TRBV9	TRBD2	-	CASSVAGGHTDTQYF	TGTGCCAGCAGTGTAGCGGGGGGGCATACAGATACGCAGTATTTT
TRBJ2-1	TRBV2	TRBD1	-	CASRRQGSYNEQFF	TGTGCCAGCAGAAGACAGGGGTCCTACAATGAGCAGTTCTTC
TRBJ1-3	TRBV9	-	-	CASSVDPGLNSGNTIYF	TGTGCCAGCAGCGTTGACCCCGGACTGAACTCTGGAAACACCATATATTTT
TRBJ2-2	TRBV29-1	-	-	CSVAGNTGELFF	TGCAGCGTTGCAGGAAACACCGGGGAGCTGTTTTTT
TRBJ1-3	TRBV15	TRBD1	-	CATSRDLQGSGNTIYF	TGTGCCACCAGCAGAGATTTACAGGGGTCGGGAAACACCATATATTTT
TRBJ2-1	TRBV11-2	-	-	CASSFNSGPYNEQFF	TGTGCCAGCAGCTTCAATAGCGGACCCTACAATGAGCAGTTCTTC
TRBJ1-1	TRBV5-6	TRBD1	-	CASSYLTGGNTEAFF	TGTGCCAGCAGCTACTTGACAGGGGGGAACACTGAAGCTTTCTTT
TRBJ1-1	TRBV28	-	-	CASSVLGRGRIYTEAFF	TGTGCCAGCAGTGTCCTCGGGCGGGGGCGGATTTACACTGAAGCTTTCTTT
TRBJ1-6	TRBV6-6	TRBD1	-	CASSRTGLNSPLHF	TGTGCCAGCAGCCGGACAGGGCTTAATTCACCCCTCCACTTT
TRBJ1-4	TRBV28	-	-	CATLYGAGEKLFF	TGTGCCACGTTATACGGGGCGGGGGAAAAACTGTTTTTT
TRBJ2-1	TRBV29-1	TRBD1	once	CSVEGSDRDNEQFF	TGCAGCGTTGAAGGCTCGGACAGGGACAATGAGCAGTTCTTC
TRBJ2-3	TRBV18	-	-	CASSPPVGADTQYF	TGTGCCAGCTCACCACCCGTAGGGGCAGATACGCAGTATTTT
TRBJ1-1	TRBV10-3	-	-	CASSDSPGGNTEAFF	TGTGCCAGCAGTGACAGCCCGGGGGGGAACACTGAAGCTTTCTTT
TRBJ2-6	TRBV28	TRBD2	once	CASSTSGRAGANVLTF	TGTGCCAGCAGCACTAGCGGGAGGGCGGGGGCCAACGTCCTGACTTTC
TRBJ2-7	TRBV10-1	TRBD2	-	CASRTSGTYEQYF	TGCGCCAGCAGAACTAGCGGGACGTACGAGCAGTACTTC
TRBJ1-2	TRBV6-1	-	-	CASSVSTANYGYTF	TGTGCCAGCAGTGTCTCGACAGCTAACTATGGCTACACCTTC
TRBJ2-7	TRBV19	TRBD1	-	CASAGGQGVFYEQYF	TGTGCCAGTGCCGGGGGACAGGGGGTTTTCTACGAGCAGTACTTC
TRBJ2-7	TRBV28	TRBD1	-	CASSSNPTGNEQYF	TGTGCCAGCAGTTCGAACCCGACAGGGAACGAGCAGTACTTC
TRBJ1-1	TRBV6-6	-	-	CASSVGVEAFF	TGTGCCAGCAGCGTAGGGGTCGAAGCTTTCTTT
TRBJ1-1	TRBV28	-	-	CASSLRAMNTEAFF	TGTGCCAGCAGTTTGCGGGCCATGAACACTGAAGCTTTCTTT
TRBJ2-3	TRBV27	-	-	CASSPGGDTQYF	TGTGCCAGCAGTCCCGGTGGAGATACGCAGTATTTT
TRBJ2-3	TRBV19	TRBD2	-	CASSDLQRGDTDTQYF	TGTGCCAGTAGTGATCTCCAGCGGGGTGACACAGATACGCAGTATTTT
TRBJ1-2	TRBV7-9	-	-	CATGQIGYTF	TGTGCCACCGGACAGATTGGCTACACCTTC
TRBJ1-3	TRBV25-1	TRBD1	few	CASSDSAGGSGNTIYF	TGTGCCAGCAGTGATTCCGCAGGGGGCTCTGGAAACACCATATATTTT
TRBJ2-7	TRBV29-1	-	-	CSAAGPPRDYEQYF	TGCAGCGCCGCAGGGCCCCCCAGGGATTACGAGCAGTACTTC